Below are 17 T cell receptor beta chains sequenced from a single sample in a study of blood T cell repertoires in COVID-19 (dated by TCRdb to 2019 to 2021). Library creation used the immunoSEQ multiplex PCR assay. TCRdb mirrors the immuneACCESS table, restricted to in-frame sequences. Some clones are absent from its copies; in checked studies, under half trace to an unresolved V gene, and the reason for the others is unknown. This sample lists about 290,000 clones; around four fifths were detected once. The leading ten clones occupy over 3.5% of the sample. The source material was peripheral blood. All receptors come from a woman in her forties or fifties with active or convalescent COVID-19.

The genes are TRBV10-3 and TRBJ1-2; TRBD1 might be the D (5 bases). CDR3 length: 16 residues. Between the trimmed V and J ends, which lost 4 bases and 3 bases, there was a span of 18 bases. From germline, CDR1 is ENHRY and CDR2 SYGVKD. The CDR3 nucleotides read TGTGCCATCAGTGTGACAGTAGTAAGAGATGACTATGGCTACACCTTC. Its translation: CAISVTVVRDDYGYTF.

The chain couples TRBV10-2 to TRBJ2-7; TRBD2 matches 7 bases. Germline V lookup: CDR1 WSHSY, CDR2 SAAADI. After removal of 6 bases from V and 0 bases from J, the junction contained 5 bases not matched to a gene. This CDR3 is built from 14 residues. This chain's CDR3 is CASRTGGSSYEQYF. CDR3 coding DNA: TGCGCCAGCAGGACGGGAGGATCCTCCTACGAGCAGTACTTC.

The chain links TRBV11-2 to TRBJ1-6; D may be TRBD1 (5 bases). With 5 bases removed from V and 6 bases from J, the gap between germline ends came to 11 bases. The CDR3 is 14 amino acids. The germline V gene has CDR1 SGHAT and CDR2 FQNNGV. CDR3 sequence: CASSPRGSNSPLHF. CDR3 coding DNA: TGTGCCAGCAGCCCTCGGGGGTCTAATTCACCCCTCCACTTT.

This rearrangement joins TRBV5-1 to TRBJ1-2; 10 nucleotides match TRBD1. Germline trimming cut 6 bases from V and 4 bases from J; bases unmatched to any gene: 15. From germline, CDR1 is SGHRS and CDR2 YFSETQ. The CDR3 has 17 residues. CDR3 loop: CASTPGAGTGVFYGYTF. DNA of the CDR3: TGCGCCAGCACCCCTGGAGCCGGGACAGGGGTTTTCTATGGCTACACCTTC.

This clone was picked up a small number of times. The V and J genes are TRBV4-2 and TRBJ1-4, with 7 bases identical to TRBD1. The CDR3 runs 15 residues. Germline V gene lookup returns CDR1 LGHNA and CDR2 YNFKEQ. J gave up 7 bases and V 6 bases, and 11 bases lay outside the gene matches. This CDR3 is CASRLDRAGSEKLFF. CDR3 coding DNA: TGTGCCAGCAGGTTAGACAGGGCTGGTAGTGAAAAACTGTTTTTT.

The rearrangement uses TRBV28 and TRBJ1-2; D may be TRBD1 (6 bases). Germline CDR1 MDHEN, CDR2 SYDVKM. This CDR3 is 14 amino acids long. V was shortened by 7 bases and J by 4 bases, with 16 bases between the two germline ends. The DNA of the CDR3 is TGTGCCAGCACTCCCCGGGGGGGCTTCTATGGCTACACCTTC. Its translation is CASTPRGGFYGYTF.

The CDR3 loop is CASSLVEGAETQYF. CDR3 DNA sequence: TGCGCCAGCAGCTTGGTGGAGGGAGCAGAGACCCAGTACTTC. The chain links TRBV5-1 to TRBJ2-5; a weak D match, TRBD2 (6 bases). Germline CDR1 is SGHRS and CDR2 is YFSETQ. Trimming cost V 0 bases and J 4 bases, with 10 bases left between them. The CDR3 covers 14 residues.

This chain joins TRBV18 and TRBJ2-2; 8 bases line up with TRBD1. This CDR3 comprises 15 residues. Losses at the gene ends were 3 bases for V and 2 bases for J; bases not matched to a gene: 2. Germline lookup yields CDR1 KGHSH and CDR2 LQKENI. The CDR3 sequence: CASSPGQVNTGELFF. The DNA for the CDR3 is TGTGCCAGCTCACCGGGACAGGTCAACACCGGGGAGCTGTTTTTT.

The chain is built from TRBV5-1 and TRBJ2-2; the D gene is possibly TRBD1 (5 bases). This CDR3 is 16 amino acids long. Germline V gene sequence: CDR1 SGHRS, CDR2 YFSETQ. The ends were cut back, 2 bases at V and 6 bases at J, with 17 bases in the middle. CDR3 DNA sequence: TGCGCCAGCAGCTTCGGTCGCCAGGGTTTAGCCGGGGAGCTGTTTTTT. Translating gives CASSFGRQGLAGELFF.

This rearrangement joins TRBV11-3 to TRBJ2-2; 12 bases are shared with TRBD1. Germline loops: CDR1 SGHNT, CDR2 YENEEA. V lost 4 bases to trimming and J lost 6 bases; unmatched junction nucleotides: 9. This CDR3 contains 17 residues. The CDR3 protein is CASSSILGTGGAGELFF. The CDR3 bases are TGTGCCAGCAGCTCCATCTTGGGGACAGGGGGCGCCGGGGAGCTGTTTTTT. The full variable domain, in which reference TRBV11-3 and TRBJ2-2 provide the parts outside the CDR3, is EAGVVQSPRYKIIEKKQPVAFWCNPISGHNTLYWYLQNLGQGPELLIRYENEEAVDDSQLPKDRFSAERLKGVDSTLKIQPAELGDSAVYLCASSSILGTGGAGELFFGEGSRLTVL.

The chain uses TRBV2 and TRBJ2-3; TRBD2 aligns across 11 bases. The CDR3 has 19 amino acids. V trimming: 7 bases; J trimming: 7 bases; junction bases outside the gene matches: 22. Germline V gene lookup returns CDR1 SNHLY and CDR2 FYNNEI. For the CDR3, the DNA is TGTGCCAGCAAGACCGGGACTAGCGGAGGGGGCGCGGTGCTTTATACGCAGTATTTT. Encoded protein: CASKTGTSGGGAVLYTQYF.

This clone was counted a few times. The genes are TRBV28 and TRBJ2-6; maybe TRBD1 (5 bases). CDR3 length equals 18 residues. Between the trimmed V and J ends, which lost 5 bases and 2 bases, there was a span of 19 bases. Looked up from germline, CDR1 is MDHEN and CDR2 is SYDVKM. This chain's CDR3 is CASSANSGLGAGANVLTF. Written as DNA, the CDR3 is TGTGCCAGCAGTGCGAACTCAGGGCTTGGGGCTGGGGCCAACGTCCTGACTTTC.

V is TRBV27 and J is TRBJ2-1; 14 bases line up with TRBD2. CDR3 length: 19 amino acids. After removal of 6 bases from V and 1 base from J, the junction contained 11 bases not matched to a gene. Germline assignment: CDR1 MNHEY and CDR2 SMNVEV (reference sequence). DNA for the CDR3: TGTGCCAGCAGGATGCTGGGACTAGCGGGAGCGGGGTCCTACAATGAGCAGTTCTTC. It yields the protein CASRMLGLAGAGSYNEQFF.

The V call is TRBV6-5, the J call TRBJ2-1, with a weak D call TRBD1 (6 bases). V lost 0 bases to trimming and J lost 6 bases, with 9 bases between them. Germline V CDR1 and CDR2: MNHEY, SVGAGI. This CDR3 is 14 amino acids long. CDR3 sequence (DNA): TGTGCCAGCAGTTACTCGGGACACACCAATGAGCAGTTCTTC. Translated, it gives CASSYSGHTNEQFF.

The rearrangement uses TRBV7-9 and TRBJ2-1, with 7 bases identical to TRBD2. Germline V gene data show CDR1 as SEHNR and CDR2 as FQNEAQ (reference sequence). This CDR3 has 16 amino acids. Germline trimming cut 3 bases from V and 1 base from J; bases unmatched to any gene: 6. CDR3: CASSFLSGMSYNEQFF. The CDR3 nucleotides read TGTGCCAGCAGCTTTTTGAGCGGGATGTCCTACAATGAGCAGTTCTTC.

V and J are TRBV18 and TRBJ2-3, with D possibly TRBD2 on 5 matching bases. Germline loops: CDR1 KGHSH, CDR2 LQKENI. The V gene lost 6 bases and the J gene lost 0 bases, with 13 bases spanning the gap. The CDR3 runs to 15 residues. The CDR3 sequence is CASSEAGSSTDTQYF. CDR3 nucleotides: TGTGCCAGCTCGGAGGCGGGTTCTAGCACAGATACGCAGTATTTT.

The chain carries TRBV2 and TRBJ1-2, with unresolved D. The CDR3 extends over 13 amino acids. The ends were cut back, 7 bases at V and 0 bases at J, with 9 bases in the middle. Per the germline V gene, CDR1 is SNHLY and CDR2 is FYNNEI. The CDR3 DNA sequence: TGTGCCAGCACCCCCTTCCCTAACTATGGCTACACCTTC. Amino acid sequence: CASTPFPNYGYTF.